Shown below are 12 T cell receptor beta chains from a single sample sequenced in a study of T cells in Graves' hyperthyroidism and ophthalmopathy. There were TCR beta CDR3 regions amplified from RNA transcripts. When the TCR CDR3 underwent first-round RT-PCR, the HTBI primer set was used. MiXCR, run by TCRdb on the multiplex PCR reads, gives a single entry per CDR3 protein. This table holds roughly 800,000 distinct CDR3 sequences, roughly 40% found once. Source material: blood. These receptors all come from a man aged 18 to 30 with Graves' hyperthyroidism.

A few counts support this clonotype. The junction shows a germline mismatch at one end, possibly a read error. The chain carries TRBV10-2 and TRBJ2-5; 9 bases agree with TRBD1. Germline CDR1 is WSHSY and CDR2 is SAAADI. There are 16 residues in the CDR3. The CDR3 DNA sequence: TGTGCCAGCAGTACTGGGACAGGGCCAATCCAAGAGACCCAGTACTTC. Encoded protein: CASSTGTGPIQETQYF.

In this sample, this clonotype turned up many times. V gene TRBV7-3 combines with J gene TRBJ1-1, with a possible D match to TRBD1 (5 bases). The V gene lost 9 bases and the J gene lost 4 bases, with 15 bases spanning the gap. This CDR3 has 13 residues. Per germline, CDR1 SGHTA and CDR2 FQGTGA. CDR3 sequence reads: CASSKLGGTEAFF. The CDR3, as DNA: TGTGCCAGTAGTAAATTGGGGGGCACTGAAGCTTTCTTT.

This clonotype appeared many times. The gene calls are TRBV7-8 and TRBJ2-5; 9 bases match TRBD2. V lost 4 bases to trimming and J lost 5 bases; unmatched junction nucleotides: 8. Germline V lookup: CDR1 SGHVS, CDR2 FQNEAQ. The CDR3 runs to 15 residues. The CDR3 nucleotides read TGTGCCAGCAGCTCGCGGGAGGGCGATGAGGAGACCCAGTACTTC. This codes for CASSSREGDEETQYF.

This chain uses TRBV29-1 with TRBJ1-2; D is unclear. V was cut by 0 bases and J by 3 bases, with 11 bases left in between. This CDR3 is 14 amino acids long. Germline CDR1 SQVTM, CDR2 ANQGSEA. In DNA form, the CDR3 reads TGCAGCGTTGAAGATTGGGGAGGCGACTATGGCTACACCTTC. Residues: CSVEDWGGDYGYTF.

Details on this clonotype: At one end the junction does not follow the germline gene, possibly because of a read error. This sequence joins TRBV7-7 and TRBJ2-7, with 10 bases lining up with TRBD1. From germline, CDR1 is SSHAT and CDR2 FNYEAQ (reference sequence). CDR3 size: 14 residues. The CDR3 DNA reads as TGTGCTAGCAGCTTGGGACAGGGGTCCCTCGAGCAGTACTTC. It translates to CASSLGQGSLEQYF.

This clonotype was seen more than once but under ten times. The chain joins TRBV2 to TRBJ1-5, with 10 nucleotides matching TRBD1. J gave up 2 bases and V 5 bases, and 6 bases lay outside the gene matches. CDR1 is SNHLY, CDR2 FYNNEI, per germline. The CDR3 runs 16 residues. The DNA of the CDR3 is TGTGCCAGCAGTTCCTCCGGGACAGGGGGCAATCAGCCCCAGCATTTT. Protein product: CASSSSGTGGNQPQHF.

Worth noting for this clonotype: This could be a read error, since a much larger clone is one nucleotide away. This CDR3 is missing its conserved last phenylalanine or tryptophan, likely due to a read error. The rearrangement links TRBV7-9 to TRBJ2-7; TRBD2 matches at 9 bases. Germline loops: CDR1 SEHNR, CDR2 FQNEAQ (reference sequence). J gave up 3 bases and V 5 bases, and 5 bases lay outside the gene matches. The CDR3 has 14 residues. The CDR3 spells CASSLSGGIYEQYL. As DNA, the CDR3 is TGTGCCAGCAGCCTTAGCGGGGGTATCTACGAGCAGTACTTA.

In this sample, this clonotype turned up once. The chain links TRBV19 to TRBJ2-6, with a weak D call TRBD2 (5 bases). V was pared by 8 bases and J by 5 bases, with 10 bases between. The CDR3 totals 13 residues. Germline-derived CDR1 and CDR2 are LNHDA and SQIVND (reference sequence). CDR3 sequence reads: CASSFGRANVLTF. CDR3 DNA: TGTGCCAGTTCTTTCGGGAGGGCCAACGTCCTGACTTTC.

The chain joins TRBV19 to TRBJ1-1; 10 nucleotides line up with TRBD1. Germline-derived CDR1 and CDR2 are LNHDA and SQIVND (reference sequence). The junction had 7 bases not matched to a gene; V was cut back by 5 bases and J by 4 bases. This CDR3 comprises 15 residues. The CDR3: CASSWDRGSVTEAFF. The CDR3 region has the DNA TGTGCCAGTAGTTGGGACAGGGGTTCAGTCACTGAAGCTTTCTTT. The variable domain in full, completed from reference TRBV19 and TRBJ1-1, reads DGGITQSPKYLFRKEGQNVTLSCEQNLNHDAMYWYRQDPGQGLRLIYYSQIVNDFQKGDIAEGYSVSREKKESFPLTVTSAQKNPTAFYLCASSWDRGSVTEAFFGQGTRLTVV.

On this clonotype itself: This may stem from a read error, because a much larger clone lies one nucleotide away. The V and J genes are TRBV5-1 and TRBJ2-7; possibly TRBD1 or TRBD2 for D (5 bases each). Germline V gene data show CDR1 as SGHRS and CDR2 as YFSETQ. The length of the CDR3 is 15 residues. The CDR3 DNA follows: TGTGCCAGCAGCCCGCAGGTCAGGGAAAGGGAGGAGCAGTACTTC. Encoded protein: CASSPQVREREEQYF.

Concerning this clonotype itself: An end of the junction does not agree with germline; a read error may underlie this. The rearrangement links TRBV10-3 to TRBJ1-5, with 7 bases matching TRBD1. The CDR3 length is 15 residues. CDR1 is ENHRY and CDR2 is SYGVKD in the germline V gene. The DNA of the CDR3 is TGTGCCAGCAGTTTATGGGCAGGGGGGGATCAGCCCCAGCATTTT. It translates to CASSLWAGGDQPQHF.

This clonotype occurred many times. The chain uses TRBV7-9 and TRBJ2-2; D gene uncertain. The germline gives CDR1 SEHNR, CDR2 FQNEAQ (reference sequence). This CDR3 region has 12 residues. Trimming cost V 4 bases and J 7 bases, with 7 bases left between them. The CDR3 sequence is CASSYFGGELFF. CDR3 nucleotide sequence: TGTGCCAGCAGCTATTTTGGCGGGGAGCTGTTTTTT. The complete variable domain, with remaining parts taken from reference TRBV7-9 and TRBJ2-2, reads DTGVSQNPRHKITKRGQNVTFRCDPISEHNRLYWYRQTLGQGPEFLTYFQNEAQLEKSRLLSDRFSAERPKGSFSTLEIQRTEQGDSAMYLCASSYFGGELFFGEGSRLTVL.